This is a list of T cell receptor beta chains from one sample in a study of blood T cell repertoires in COVID-19. Sequenced by immunoSEQ multiplex PCR; TCRdb stores in-frame clones only, minus some. The data hold fewer than 200,000 clones, with about 74% observed a single time. The sample comprised peripheral blood. The receptors were sampled from a woman at least 80 years old with acute or convalescent COVID-19. Each CDR3 is given with its conserved first and last residue. The D gene is left open where the match is weak. The size of a clone is reported for some rows only, either as once, few or many, or as a class for expanded clones.

clone_size	d_call	v_call	j_call	cdr3_nt	cdr3_aa
-	TRBD1	TRBV11-2	TRBJ2-1	TGTGCCAGCAGCCGCGGGACAGGGACTTACAATGAGCAGTTCTTC	CASSRGTGTYNEQFF
-	TRBD1	TRBV7-2	TRBJ1-5	TGTGCCAGCAGCCAAACGGGGACAGGTGCTCAGCCCCAGCATTTT	CASSQTGTGAQPQHF
-	-	TRBV6-5	TRBJ2-7	TGTGCCAGCAGTCGCGGAGGACAGTACTACGAGCAGTACTTC	CASSRGGQYYEQYF
once	-	TRBV7-2	TRBJ2-7	TGTGCCAGCAGCTTCAGGGGACCCTACGAGCAGTACTTC	CASSFRGPYEQYF
-	-	TRBV5-5	TRBJ2-7	TGTGCCAGCAGCTTGATGGCATTTACCTACGAGCAGTACTTC	CASSLMAFTYEQYF
-	-	TRBV28	TRBJ2-7	TGTGCCAGCAGTTTCACTAGTGCCGAGCAGTACTTC	CASSFTSAEQYF
-	TRBD1	TRBV11-3	TRBJ2-7	TGTGCCAGCAGCCTAGACAGGGGCTCCTACGAGCAGTACTTC	CASSLDRGSYEQYF
-	-	TRBV5-1	TRBJ1-2	TGCGCCAGCAGCCCGGGGTCCTATGGCTACACCTTC	CASSPGSYGYTF
-	-	TRBV28	TRBJ1-3	TGTGCCAGCAGTCCCCATGACACTGGAAACACCATATATTTT	CASSPHDTGNTIYF
-	-	TRBV27	TRBJ1-6	TGTGCCAGCAGTCCGGACTGGAGCTCCTATAATTCACCCCTCCACTTT	CASSPDWSSYNSPLHF
-	TRBD2	TRBV10-1	TRBJ2-3	TGCGCCAGCAGTGTCTCAGGGGCTAGCGGGAGCCCAGATACGCAGTATTTT	CASSVSGASGSPDTQYF
-	-	TRBV18	TRBJ2-7	TGTGCCGCGGGGCAGGGTCTGGGTGAGCAGTACTTC	CAAGQGLGEQYF
-	-	TRBV10-3	TRBJ1-1	TGTGCCATCAGTCCTAGATTACAGGAACTGAACACTGAAGCTTTCTTT	CAISPRLQELNTEAFF
-	TRBD2	TRBV29-1	TRBJ2-2	TGCAGCGTTACGGGACTAGCGGGAGAGGGGACCGGGGAGCTGTTTTTT	CSVTGLAGEGTGELFF
few	TRBD2	TRBV29-1	TRBJ2-1	TGCAGCGTTGACTCAGGGCTAGCGGGAGTCTACAATGAGCAGTTCTTC	CSVDSGLAGVYNEQFF
-	-	TRBV5-1	TRBJ2-7	TGCGCCAGCAGCGCAGGGGGACTTTCCTACGAGCAGTACTTC	CASSAGGLSYEQYF
few	-	TRBV11-2	TRBJ2-5	TGTGCCAGCAGCTTAGCAAATCGGGGGTTCGGGACCCAGTACTTC	CASSLANRGFGTQYF
-	TRBD1	TRBV27	TRBJ1-4	TGTGCCAGCAGTCTCATAAGGGGGCTAGGTGAAAAACTGTTTTTT	CASSLIRGLGEKLFF
-	-	TRBV5-1	TRBJ2-1	TGCGCCAGCAGCTTGGGACAGCTTACTAATGAGCAGTTCTTC	CASSLGQLTNEQFF
-	-	TRBV4-1	TRBJ2-1	TGCGCCAGCACCCTATATCCCCGGGACAATGAGCAGTTCTTC	CASTLYPRDNEQFF
-	TRBD1	TRBV4-1	TRBJ1-1	TGCGCCAGCAGCCCGACATCAAGCGACAGGGCGCTTGGAGCTTTCTTT	CASSPTSSDRALGAFF
-	-	TRBV7-2	TRBJ2-7	TGTGCCAGCAGCCCCGGGGGTGCCAACTCCTACGAGCAGTACTTC	CASSPGGANSYEQYF
-	TRBD1	TRBV7-2	TRBJ1-1	TGTGCCAGCACCGACAGGGTGATGACTGAAGCTTTCTTT	CASTDRVMTEAFF
-	TRBD1	TRBV7-3	TRBJ1-1	TGTGCCAGCAGTCGGGGACAGGGGACAGCCACTGAAGCTTTCTTT	CASSRGQGTATEAFF
-	-	TRBV5-1	TRBJ1-4	TGCGCCAGCAGCTTGGACAACAGGGAACAGTCACTGTTTTTT	CASSLDNREQSLFF
-	-	TRBV18	TRBJ1-1	TGTGCCAGCTCACCTCATGCGGGGTTAGACACTGAAGCTTTCTTT	CASSPHAGLDTEAFF
once	-	TRBV7-9	TRBJ2-7	TGTGCCAGCAGCTTACAGGGATACTTGAGCTCCTACGAGCAGTACTTC	CASSLQGYLSSYEQYF
-	-	TRBV7-2	TRBJ1-2	TGTGCCAGCAGCTCCAGACAGAGTATTAACTATGGCTACACCTTC	CASSSRQSINYGYTF
few	TRBD1	TRBV7-3	TRBJ2-2	TGTGCCAGCAGTTCCTATGGGACAGGGGGAAGGACCGGGGAGCTGTTTTTT	CASSSYGTGGRTGELFF
few	TRBD1	TRBV30	TRBJ1-4	TGTGCCTGGAGTCGACAGGGACTTAATGAAAAACTGTTTTTT	CAWSRQGLNEKLFF
-	-	TRBV30	TRBJ1-2	TGTGCCTGGAGCCCACGGTCCCATGGCTACACCTTC	CAWSPRSHGYTF
-	-	TRBV30	TRBJ1-5	TGTGCCTGGAGTCGTCAGGCTGATCAGCCCCAGCATTTT	CAWSRQADQPQHF
-	TRBD2	TRBV11-2	TRBJ2-3	TGTGCCAGCAGCATAGGGACTAGCGGCACAGATACGCAGTATTTT	CASSIGTSGTDTQYF
-	TRBD2	TRBV7-2	TRBJ2-7	TGTGCCAGCAGCAGATTAGCGGGAGGGCCATACGAGCAGTACTTC	CASSRLAGGPYEQYF
-	-	TRBV19	TRBJ1-4	TGTGCCAGTAATGAGTTTACAACTAATGAAAAACTGTTTTTT	CASNEFTTNEKLFF
-	TRBD1	TRBV6-2/TRBV6-3	TRBJ1-1	TGTGCCAGCAGTAAACGGACAGGGGGCTTTGGGACTGAAGCTTTCTTT	CASSKRTGGFGTEAFF
-	TRBD1	TRBV11-2	TRBJ2-1	TGTGCCAGCAGCCTAACCGGGACAGAGGACAATGAGCAGTTCTTC	CASSLTGTEDNEQFF
-	-	TRBV30	TRBJ2-7	TGTGCCTGGACCTCCAGGGGCGGCCTTTATTACGAGCAGTACTTC	CAWTSRGGLYYEQYF
-	TRBD2	TRBV3-1/TRBV3-2	TRBJ2-1	TGTGCCAGCAGCCAAGAACCCCCTAGCGGGAGTTTTCCAAATGAGCAGTTCTTC	CASSQEPPSGSFPNEQFF
-	TRBD1	TRBV28	TRBJ1-2	TGTGCCAGCAGAAAAGGGGGCGACTATGGCTACACCTTC	CASRKGGDYGYTF
-	TRBD2	TRBV27	TRBJ2-7	TGTGCCAGCAGTTTATCCCTAGCGGGACCAGCCTACGAGCAGTACTTC	CASSLSLAGPAYEQYF
-	-	TRBV6-5	TRBJ2-7	TGTGCCAGCAGTTATATGGCAGGGCCCAACGAGCAGTACTTC	CASSYMAGPNEQYF
-	TRBD2	TRBV11-3	TRBJ2-7	TGTGCCAGCAGCTTAGAAGGCGGGAGTACCCACGAGCAGTACTTC	CASSLEGGSTHEQYF
-	TRBD2	TRBV4-3	TRBJ2-1	TGCGCCAGCAGCCAGGAAAAGGTGGTTGGGCTAGCGGCCTACAATGAGCAGTTCTTC	CASSQEKVVGLAAYNEQFF
-	TRBD1	TRBV6-2/TRBV6-3	TRBJ2-5	TGTGCCAGCAGTTACCCCACGACAGGGTCCCGAGAGACCCAGTACTTC	CASSYPTTGSRETQYF
-	-	TRBV5-1	TRBJ2-5	TGCGCCAGCAGCTTGGGACGGGGATGGGAGACCCAGTACTTC	CASSLGRGWETQYF
few	-	TRBV10-3	TRBJ2-7	TGTGCCATCAGTGACCGAGGACAGACCTACGAGCAGTACTTC	CAISDRGQTYEQYF
-	-	TRBV24-1	TRBJ2-5	TGTGCCACCAGTGGTGGTACGGGAGAATACCAAGAGACCCAGTACTTC	CATSGGTGEYQETQYF
many	-	TRBV3-1/TRBV3-2	TRBJ2-7	TGTGCCAGCAGCCGGGGAGACGCAAGTTCGGAGCACGAGCAGTACTTC	CASSRGDASSEHEQYF
-	-	TRBV5-4	TRBJ2-6	TGTGCCAGCAGAAACGGACAGCCCGCTGGGGCCAACGTCCTGACTTTC	CASRNGQPAGANVLTF
-	-	TRBV10-3	TRBJ2-1	TGTGCCATCAGTGACTCTACAGGTTCCAATGAGCAGTTCTTC	CAISDSTGSNEQFF
-	TRBD1	TRBV7-8	TRBJ2-1	TGTGCCAGCAGCTTGAATCGACAGGGCCTCAACAATGAGCAGTTCTTC	CASSLNRQGLNNEQFF
-	TRBD1	TRBV29-1	TRBJ2-1	TGCAGCGTGGGGGACAGTGGATACAATGAGCAGTTCTTC	CSVGDSGYNEQFF
few	TRBD1	TRBV28	TRBJ1-2	TGTGCCAGCTCGAGTGGACAGGGAGTTGTTGGCTACACCTTC	CASSSGQGVVGYTF
-	TRBD2	TRBV4-3	TRBJ2-2	TGCGCCAGCAGCCAAGAAGCTAGCGGGAAACTCACCGGGGAGCTGTTTTTT	CASSQEASGKLTGELFF